This T cell receptor beta chain was captured in a study of graft-versus-host responses after intestinal transplantation. Study in general: Induction with anti-thymocyte globulin, then tacrolimus and steroids for about 3 years, was given to all recipients. Study-level points and caveats: Within allografts, high graft-versus-host to host-versus-graft clonal ratios were seen among patients with graft-donor T cell macrochimerism.

TCRdb's table, derived via immunoSEQ multiplex PCR, lists solely in-frame clones and lacks some. This table has fewer than 110,000 clones, roughly 93% appearing once. Germline V gene lookup returns CDR1 MNHNS and CDR2 SASEGT. Trimming took 6 bases from V and 7 from J, leaving 16 bases between them. CDR3 length: 13 residues. A note on this clone: Its antigen is undetermined.

The receptor comes from a human donor who received an intestinal transplant. V gene TRBV6-1 combines with J gene TRBJ2-7; tentatively, D is TRBD2 (6 bases). The sequencing used unstimulated CD8+ T cells sorted from spleen or lymph node cells, collected before intestinal transplant. The CDR3 region has the DNA TGTGCCAGCAGCGGAGACAGCGCGGGGGAGCAGTACTTC. Amino acid sequence: CASSGDSAGEQYF.